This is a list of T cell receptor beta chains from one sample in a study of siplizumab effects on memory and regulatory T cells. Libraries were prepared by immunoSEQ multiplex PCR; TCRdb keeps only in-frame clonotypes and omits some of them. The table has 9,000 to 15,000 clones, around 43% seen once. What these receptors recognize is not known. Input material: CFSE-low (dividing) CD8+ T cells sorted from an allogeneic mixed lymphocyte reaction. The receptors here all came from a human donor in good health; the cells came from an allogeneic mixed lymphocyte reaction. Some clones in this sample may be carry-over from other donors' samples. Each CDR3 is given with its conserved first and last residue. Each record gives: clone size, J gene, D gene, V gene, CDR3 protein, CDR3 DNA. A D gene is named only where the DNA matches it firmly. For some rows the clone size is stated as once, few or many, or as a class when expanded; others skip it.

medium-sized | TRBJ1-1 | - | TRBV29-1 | CSSAGGENTEAFF | TGCAGCTCTGCGGGGGGGGAGAACACTGAAGCTTTCTTT
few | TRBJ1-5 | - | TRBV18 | CASSPEGPTLGQPQHF | TGTGCCAGCTCACCGGAGGGACCGACTCTGGGCCAGCCCCAGCATTTT
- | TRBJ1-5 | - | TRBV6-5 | CASSYRRAGNQPQHF | TGTGCCAGCAGTTATCGGCGGGCGGGCAATCAGCCCCAGCATTTT
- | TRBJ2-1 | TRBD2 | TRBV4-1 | CASSQVPFKTSGGWNEQFF | TGCGCCAGCAGCCAAGTACCTTTCAAGACTAGCGGGGGTTGGAATGAGCAGTTCTTC
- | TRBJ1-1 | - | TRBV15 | CATSSFGGAFF | TGTGCCACCAGCAGCTTTGGAGGGGCTTTCTTT
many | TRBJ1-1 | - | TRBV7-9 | CASSPPLNTEAFF | TGTGCCAGCAGCCCGCCGCTGAACACTGAAGCTTTCTTT
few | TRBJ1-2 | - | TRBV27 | CASSLSPLYGYTF | TGTGCCAGCAGTTTATCTCCCCTCTATGGCTACACCTTC
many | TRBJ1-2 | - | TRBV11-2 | CASSLVAGGGYGYTF | TGTGCCAGCAGCTTAGTGGCGGGGGGAGGCTATGGCTACACCTTC
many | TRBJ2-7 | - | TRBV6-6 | CASSYSHLYEQYF | TGTGCCAGCAGTTACAGCCATCTCTACGAGCAGTACTTC
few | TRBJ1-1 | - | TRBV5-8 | CASSLSPNWEAFF | TGTGCCAGCAGCTTGTCTCCCAATTGGGAAGCTTTCTTT
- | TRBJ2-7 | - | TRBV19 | CASSIDRISYEQYF | TGTGCCAGTAGTATCGACAGGATCTCCTACGAGCAGTACTTC
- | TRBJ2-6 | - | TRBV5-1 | CASGSTRAARLGSQSRANVLTF | TGCGCCAGCGGATCGACGAGAGCAGCGCGACTGGGTTCACAAAGTCGGGCCAACGTCCTGACTTTC
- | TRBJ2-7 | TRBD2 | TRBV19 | CASSIDHRASGTYEQYF | TGTGCCAGTAGTATAGATCATAGGGCTAGCGGGACCTACGAGCAGTACTTC
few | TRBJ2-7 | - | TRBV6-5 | CASSYSLTDYEQYF | TGTGCCAGCAGTTACTCGTTGACAGACTACGAGCAGTACTTC
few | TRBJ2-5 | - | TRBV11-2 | CASSLAGGETQYF | TGTGCCAGCAGCTTAGCTGGAGGGGAGACCCAGTACTTC
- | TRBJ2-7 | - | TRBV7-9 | CASSLQGEQYF | TGTGCCAGCAGCCTCCAGGGCGAGCAGTACTTC
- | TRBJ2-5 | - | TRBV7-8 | CASSFDKLETQYF | TGTGCCAGCAGCTTCGACAAATTGGAGACCCAGTACTTC
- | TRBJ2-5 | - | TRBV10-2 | CASRLQGNPMEEQYF | TGCGCCAGCAGATTACAGGGTAACCCCATGGAGGAGCAGTACTTC
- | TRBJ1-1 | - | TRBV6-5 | CASSYFDRRTEAFF | TGTGCCAGCAGTTATTTTGATCGGAGGACTGAAGCTTTCTTT
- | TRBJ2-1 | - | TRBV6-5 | CASSSSAGPYNEQFF | TGTGCCAGCAGCTCTTCCGCGGGGCCCTACAATGAGCAGTTCTTC
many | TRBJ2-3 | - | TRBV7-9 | CASSLVGHGRRDTQYF | TGTGCCAGCAGCTTAGTTGGACATGGACGCCGGGATACGCAGTATTTT
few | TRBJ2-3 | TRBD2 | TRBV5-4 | CASSLDLAGGRGDTQYF | TGTGCCAGCAGCTTGGATTTAGCGGGGGGGCGTGGAGATACGCAGTATTTT
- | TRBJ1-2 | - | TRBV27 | CASSLGTNYGYTF | TGTGCCAGCAGTCTGGGTACTAACTATGGCTACACCTTC
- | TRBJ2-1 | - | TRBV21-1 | CASSKDTGYNEQFF | TGTGCCAGCAGCAAAGACACGGGATACAATGAGCAGTTCTTC
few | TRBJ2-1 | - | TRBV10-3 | CAISEARYNEQFF | TGTGCCATCAGTGAGGCTCGGTACAATGAGCAGTTCTTC
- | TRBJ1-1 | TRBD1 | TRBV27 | CASSSTGGWSEAFF | TGTGCCAGCAGTTCAACAGGGGGCTGGTCTGAAGCTTTCTTT
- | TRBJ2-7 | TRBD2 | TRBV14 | CASSQGLAGPYEQYF | TGTGCCAGCAGCCAAGGGTTAGCGGGTCCCTACGAGCAGTACTTC
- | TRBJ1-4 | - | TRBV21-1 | CASSGRTGRGEKLFF | TGTGCCAGCAGCGGACGGACGGGTCGGGGTGAAAAACTGTTTTTT
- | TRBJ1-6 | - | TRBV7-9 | CASSSRTAINSPLHF | TGTGCCAGCAGCTCCCGGACTGCGATTAATTCACCCCTCCACTTT
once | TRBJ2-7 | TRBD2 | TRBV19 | CASRMTSGPYEQYF | TGTGCCAGTAGAATGACTAGCGGCCCCTACGAGCAGTACTTC
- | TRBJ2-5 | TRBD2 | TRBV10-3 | CAISASSGIGKGTQYF | TGTGCCATCAGTGCGTCTAGCGGGATTGGAAAAGGGACCCAGTACTTC
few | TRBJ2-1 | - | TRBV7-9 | CASRREGKQFF | TGTGCCAGCAGAAGGGAAGGGAAGCAGTTCTTC
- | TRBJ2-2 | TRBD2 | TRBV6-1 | CASSEVRGAIHRAGELFF | TGTGCCAGCAGTGAAGTGCGGGGGGCCATACACCGGGCCGGGGAGCTGTTTTTT
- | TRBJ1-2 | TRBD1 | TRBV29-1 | CSVESGTAYYGYTF | TGCAGCGTTGAATCAGGGACAGCTTACTATGGCTACACCTTC
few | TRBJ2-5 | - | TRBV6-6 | CASSYVWGETQYF | TGTGCCAGCAGTTATGTTTGGGGAGAGACCCAGTACTTC
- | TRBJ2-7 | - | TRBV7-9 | CASSRRDSTRQYF | TGTGCCAGCAGCCGGCGGGACAGCACGAGGCAGTACTTC
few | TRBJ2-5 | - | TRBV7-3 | CASSSTGLQETQYF | TGTGCCAGCAGTTCTACGGGGTTACAAGAGACCCAGTACTTC
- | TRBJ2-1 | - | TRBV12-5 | CASSAPGQRGYEQFF | TGTGCTAGCTCGGCGCCGGGACAACGAGGGTATGAGCAGTTCTTC
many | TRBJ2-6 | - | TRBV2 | CASSDPRSGSFSGANVLTF | TGTGCCAGCAGTGACCCTCGGTCGGGGTCCTTCTCTGGGGCCAACGTCCTGACTTTC
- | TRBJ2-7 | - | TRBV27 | CASSLSIGGSYEQYF | TGTGCCAGCAGTTTATCGATTGGGGGCTCCTACGAGCAGTACTTC
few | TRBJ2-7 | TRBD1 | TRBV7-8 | CASSGRGPNYEQYF | TGTGCCAGCAGCGGTAGGGGGCCAAACTACGAGCAGTACTTC
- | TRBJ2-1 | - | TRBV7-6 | CASSLEAGPNEQFF | TGTGCCAGCAGCTTAGAGGCAGGTCCCAATGAGCAGTTCTTC
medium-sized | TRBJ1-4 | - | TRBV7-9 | CASSLMGAPRTNEKLFF | TGTGCCAGCAGCTTAATGGGGGCCCCGCGAACTAATGAAAAACTGTTTTTT
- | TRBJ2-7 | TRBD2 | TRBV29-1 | CSVEPLAGTYEQYF | TGCAGCGTTGAACCTCTAGCGGGAACCTACGAGCAGTACTTC
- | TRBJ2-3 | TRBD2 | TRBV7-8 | CASSLGLAGGTDTQYF | TGTGCCAGCAGCTTAGGGCTAGCGGGGGGCACAGATACGCAGTATTTT
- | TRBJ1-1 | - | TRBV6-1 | CASSEFRLNTEAFF | TGTGCCAGCAGTGAATTTCGCTTGAACACTGAAGCTTTCTTT
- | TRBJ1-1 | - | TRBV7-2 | CASSFSGPYTEAFF | TGTGCCAGCAGCTTTTCCGGGCCCTACACTGAAGCTTTCTTT
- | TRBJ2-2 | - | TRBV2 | CASSEENDNTGELFF | TGTGCCAGCAGTGAAGAGAATGATAACACCGGGGAGCTGTTTTTT
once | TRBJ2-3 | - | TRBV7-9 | CASSLGQITDTQYF | TGTGCCAGCAGCTTAGGACAGATCACAGATACGCAGTATTTT
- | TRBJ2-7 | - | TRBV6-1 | CASSFQGYEQYF | TGTGCCAGCAGTTTTCAGGGCTACGAGCAGTACTTC
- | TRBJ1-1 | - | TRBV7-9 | CASSLDTGWYTEAFF | TGTGCCAGCAGCTTGGATACAGGGTGGTACACTGAAGCTTTCTTT
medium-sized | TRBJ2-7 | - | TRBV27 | CASSFLNLGTYEQYF | TGTGCCAGCAGTTTTCTCAACCTGGGAACCTACGAGCAGTACTTC
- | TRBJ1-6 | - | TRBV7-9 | CASSLSDSSSYNSPLHF | TGTGCCAGCAGCTTATCGGACTCCAGCTCCTATAATTCACCCCTCCACTTT
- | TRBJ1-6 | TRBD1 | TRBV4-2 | CASSQDATGVGNSPLHF | TGTGCCAGCAGCCAAGATGCCACAGGGGTGGGTAATTCACCCCTCCACTTT
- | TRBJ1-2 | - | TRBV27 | CASKTENYGYTF | TGTGCCAGCAAGACGGAAAACTATGGCTACACCTTC